This T cell receptor (beta chain) derives from a study of blood T cell repertoires in COVID-19. Study information: Whether acute or convalescent, the COVID-19 samples came from the United States, Italy and Spain. In each case, the material was cDNA or gDNA derived from T cells, B-cell-depleted T cells, or PBMCs.

Original methodology: It was from reference gene primer amplification that nucleated cell counts were estimated. The repertoire was sequenced with immunoSEQ multiplex PCR; TCRdb's copy has only in-frame clones and lacks some. The DNA gave D and trimming, while V, J and clone size come from that table. The sample has a few hundred thousand clones, 80% seen once. The sequence came from a woman in her 70s with acute or convalescent COVID-19. Sequencing was performed on peripheral blood.

The CDR3 nucleotides read TGTGCCAGCAGCTTATGGGCAGGGTCCAATCAGCCCCAGCATTTT. Translation: CASSLWAGSNQPQHF. V is TRBV7-2 and J is TRBJ1-5, with D possibly being TRBD1 (5 bases). The CDR3 loop spans 15 amino acids. V was cut by 2 bases and J by 3 bases, with 11 bases left in between. The germline V gene has CDR1 SGHTA and CDR2 FQGNSA.